The next 8 T cell receptor beta chains were all read from a single sample in a study of control samples from healthy donors and cancer patients. Sequencing used immunoSEQ multiplex PCR; TCRdb keeps in-frame clones, though not all of them. The repertoire holds around 84,000 clones, with 90% to 95% as singletons. The sequencing sample was made of blood. These receptors were obtained from a man aged 25 to 40 in good health.

The V gene is TRBV24-1, the J gene TRBJ2-2, with 7 bases aligning to TRBD1. Germline loops: CDR1 KGHDR, CDR2 SFDVKD. CDR3 size: 18 residues. The trim removed 1 base at V and 4 bases at J, leaving 11 bases unmatched. DNA of the CDR3: TGTGCCACCAGTGATTTTAAAGGGGGCGCGTTCGGCACCGGGGAGCTGTTTTTT. Protein product: CATSDFKGGAFGTGELFF.

This clone was recorded once. This chain uses TRBV12-5 with TRBJ2-3; D perhaps matches TRBD1 (6 bases). CDR1 and CDR2 from the germline V gene are LGHNT and FRNRAP. V was trimmed by 5 bases and J by 2 bases, leaving 11 bases between them. This CDR3 contains 14 residues. The CDR3 here is CASGRGQYTDTQYF. For the CDR3, the DNA is TGTGCTAGTGGTCGTGGACAGTACACAGATACGCAGTATTTT.

The CDR3 spells CASSLRGTGPDTQYF. Here the CDR3 DNA reads TGTGCCAGCAGCTTAAGGGGGACAGGACCAGATACGCAGTATTTT. The V call is TRBV7-3, the J call TRBJ2-3; 8 nucleotides align to TRBD1. CDR1 SGHTA and CDR2 FQGTGA come from the germline V gene. V trimming: 1 base; J trimming: 4 bases; junction bases outside the gene matches: 4. The CDR3 covers 15 residues.

The rearrangement joins TRBV5-5 to TRBJ2-7; the D is unclear. The germline V and J ends were trimmed by 3 bases and 0 bases, with 1 base remaining between them. The CDR3 contains 11 residues. Germline CDR1 reads SGHKS; CDR2 reads YYEKEE (reference sequence). The CDR3 loop is CASSYSYEQYF. Written as DNA, the CDR3 is TGTGCCAGCAGCTACTCCTACGAGCAGTACTTC.

J is TRBJ1-1 and V is TRBV5-1, with D tentatively TRBD1 (6 bases). CDR1 and CDR2 from the germline V gene are SGHRS and YFSETQ. There are 15 residues in the CDR3. V was shortened by 4 bases and J by 3 bases, with 16 bases between the two germline ends. CDR3 nucleotide sequence: TGCGCCAGCAGCCCATCTCCAGGGGTGTACACTGAAGCTTTCTTT. Translated, it gives CASSPSPGVYTEAFF.

The rearrangement uses TRBV9 and TRBJ2-5; 7 bases line up with TRBD2. CDR3 length equals 14 residues. The germline V gene has CDR1 SGDLS and CDR2 YYNGEE. Trimming cost V 0 bases and J 4 bases; bases outside gene matches: 3. CDR3 nucleotides: TGTGCCAGCAGCGTAGGAGGCGGGAGAGAGACCCAGTACTTC. This translates into CASSVGGGRETQYF.

The chain couples TRBV19 to TRBJ1-2, with D perhaps matching TRBD1 (5 bases). CDR3 length: 15 amino acids. Per the germline V gene, CDR1 is LNHDA and CDR2 is SQIVND (reference sequence). V was shortened by 1 base and J by 0 bases, with 9 bases between the two germline ends. DNA for the CDR3: TGTGCCAGTAGTATAGGGGGCAGCGCTAACTATGGCTACACCTTC. This sequence encodes CASSIGGSANYGYTF. The whole variable domain, remainder taken from reference TRBV19 and TRBJ1-2, is DGGITQSPKYLFRKEGQNVTLSCEQNLNHDAMYWYRQDPGQGLRLIYYSQIVNDFQKGDIAEGYSVSREKKESFPLTVTSAQKNPTAFYLCASSIGGSANYGYTFGSGTRLTVV.

This chain connects TRBV14 to TRBJ2-1; D might be TRBD1 or TRBD2, each matching 5 bases. The CDR3 is made up of 16 amino acids. Germline CDR1 is SGHDN and CDR2 is FVKESK. V was cut by 3 bases and J by 0 bases, with 12 bases left in between. The CDR3 DNA follows: TGTGCCAGCAGCCATCGGGGCTCCTACTCCTACAATGAGCAGTTCTTC. Its protein is CASSHRGSYSYNEQFF. The full variable domain, with the rest looked up from reference TRBV14 and TRBJ2-1, is EAGVTQFPSHSVIEKGQTVTLRCDPISGHDNLYWYRRVMGKEIKFLLHFVKESKQDESGMPNNRFLAERTGGTYSTLKVQPAELEDSGVYFCASSHRGSYSYNEQFFGPGTRLTVL.